This T cell receptor (beta chain) comes out of a study of T-cell reconstitution after alpha-beta-depleted transplantation in children. Study-wide results and limits: Newly produced T cells mostly provided counts and TCRbeta diversity after one year, as hyperexpanded clones declined.

Researchers prepared the TCRbeta library using unique molecular identifiers, the study reports. TCRdb used MiXCR to reprocess the PCR reads, holding one entry per CDR3 protein. The sample carries around 190,000 distinct CDR3 sequences, about 7% recorded once. The CDR3 sequence is 14 residues long. Trimming removed 0 bases from V and 0 bases from J, with 9 bases in between. Per the germline V gene, CDR1 is SQVTM and CDR2 is ANQGSEA. For this clonotype: What it binds is unknown.

The input for sequencing was PBMCs, taken before TCRalphabeta/CD19-depleted stem cell transplant. V and J are TRBV29-1 and TRBJ2-7; D unresolved. The TCR was taken from a boy between 2 and 10 years old with acute lymphoblastic leukemia, due to receive a stem cell transplant. The CDR3 sequence is CSVEEGSSSYEQYF. CDR3 DNA: TGCAGCGTTGAAGAGGGATCGAGCTCCTACGAGCAGTACTTC.